The clone carrying this T cell receptor beta chain was seen a handful of times. Its specificity is not known. These patients, aged 18 to 65, had recently diagnosed hyperthyroidism lasting under 2 months. Diagnoses used clinical symptoms, serum thyroxine and TRAb, thyroid ultrasound and orbital computed tomography. The record originates from a study of T cells in Graves' hyperthyroidism and ophthalmopathy. Researchers amplified the TCR beta CDR3 regions from RNA transcripts. First-round RT-PCR targeting the TCR CDR3 was performed with the HTBI primer set. TCRdb recomputed calls from the multiplex PCR reads with MiXCR, one row per CDR3 protein. The sample carries about 720,000 distinct CDR3 sequences, roughly 20% recorded once. Germline assignment: CDR1 KGHSH and CDR2 LQKENI. The CDR3 covers 15 residues. Trimming took off 3 bases at V and 7 bases at J, with 18 bases between the two ends. Study findings and constraints: Ophthalmopathy stood apart from stable hyperthyroidism in a 13 V-J model.

V and J are TRBV18 and TRBJ1-2, with D maybe TRBD1 (5 bases). This TCR was sampled from a woman aged 45-65 years with Graves' hyperthyroidism that later progressed to Graves' ophthalmopathy. The sample was blood. Written as DNA, the CDR3 is TGTGCCAGCTCACCGACAGATTTTCGGAGAGGTGGCTACACCTTC. The encoded protein is CASSPTDFRRGGYTF.